This T cell receptor beta chain originates from a study of long-term antiretroviral therapy in people with HIV. Study-level points and caveats: Whichever time point was examined, clones expanded before ART dominated the repertoire. Transplant-donor-level diversity was not reached after ART, though diversity increased. Versus controls, repertoires in people with HIV had narrower CDR3 length ranges.

The V gene's germline CDR1 is SGHVS and CDR2 FNYEAQ. Between the trimmed V and J ends, which lost 6 bases and 7 bases, there was a span of 10 bases. This CDR3 region has 13 residues. No donor had fewer than one pre-ART PBMC sample or fewer than two post-ART PBMC samples. The libraries were made with immunoSEQ v3.0 at survey level. Sequenced by immunoSEQ multiplex PCR; TCRdb stores in-frame clones only, minus some. The table shows roughly 20,000 clones, with 86% occurring only once. Worth noting for this clone: The antigen remains unidentified.

This TCR derives from a woman aged 30 to 39 with HIV. The genes are TRBV7-6 and TRBJ1-6; TRBD1 is a possible D gene (5 bases). This material consisted of unsorted PBMCs, taken 1.8 years before starting antiretroviral therapy. CDR3 in amino acids: CASRKEGNSPLHF. For the CDR3, the DNA is TGTGCCAGCAGGAAGGAGGGGAATTCACCCCTCCACTTT.